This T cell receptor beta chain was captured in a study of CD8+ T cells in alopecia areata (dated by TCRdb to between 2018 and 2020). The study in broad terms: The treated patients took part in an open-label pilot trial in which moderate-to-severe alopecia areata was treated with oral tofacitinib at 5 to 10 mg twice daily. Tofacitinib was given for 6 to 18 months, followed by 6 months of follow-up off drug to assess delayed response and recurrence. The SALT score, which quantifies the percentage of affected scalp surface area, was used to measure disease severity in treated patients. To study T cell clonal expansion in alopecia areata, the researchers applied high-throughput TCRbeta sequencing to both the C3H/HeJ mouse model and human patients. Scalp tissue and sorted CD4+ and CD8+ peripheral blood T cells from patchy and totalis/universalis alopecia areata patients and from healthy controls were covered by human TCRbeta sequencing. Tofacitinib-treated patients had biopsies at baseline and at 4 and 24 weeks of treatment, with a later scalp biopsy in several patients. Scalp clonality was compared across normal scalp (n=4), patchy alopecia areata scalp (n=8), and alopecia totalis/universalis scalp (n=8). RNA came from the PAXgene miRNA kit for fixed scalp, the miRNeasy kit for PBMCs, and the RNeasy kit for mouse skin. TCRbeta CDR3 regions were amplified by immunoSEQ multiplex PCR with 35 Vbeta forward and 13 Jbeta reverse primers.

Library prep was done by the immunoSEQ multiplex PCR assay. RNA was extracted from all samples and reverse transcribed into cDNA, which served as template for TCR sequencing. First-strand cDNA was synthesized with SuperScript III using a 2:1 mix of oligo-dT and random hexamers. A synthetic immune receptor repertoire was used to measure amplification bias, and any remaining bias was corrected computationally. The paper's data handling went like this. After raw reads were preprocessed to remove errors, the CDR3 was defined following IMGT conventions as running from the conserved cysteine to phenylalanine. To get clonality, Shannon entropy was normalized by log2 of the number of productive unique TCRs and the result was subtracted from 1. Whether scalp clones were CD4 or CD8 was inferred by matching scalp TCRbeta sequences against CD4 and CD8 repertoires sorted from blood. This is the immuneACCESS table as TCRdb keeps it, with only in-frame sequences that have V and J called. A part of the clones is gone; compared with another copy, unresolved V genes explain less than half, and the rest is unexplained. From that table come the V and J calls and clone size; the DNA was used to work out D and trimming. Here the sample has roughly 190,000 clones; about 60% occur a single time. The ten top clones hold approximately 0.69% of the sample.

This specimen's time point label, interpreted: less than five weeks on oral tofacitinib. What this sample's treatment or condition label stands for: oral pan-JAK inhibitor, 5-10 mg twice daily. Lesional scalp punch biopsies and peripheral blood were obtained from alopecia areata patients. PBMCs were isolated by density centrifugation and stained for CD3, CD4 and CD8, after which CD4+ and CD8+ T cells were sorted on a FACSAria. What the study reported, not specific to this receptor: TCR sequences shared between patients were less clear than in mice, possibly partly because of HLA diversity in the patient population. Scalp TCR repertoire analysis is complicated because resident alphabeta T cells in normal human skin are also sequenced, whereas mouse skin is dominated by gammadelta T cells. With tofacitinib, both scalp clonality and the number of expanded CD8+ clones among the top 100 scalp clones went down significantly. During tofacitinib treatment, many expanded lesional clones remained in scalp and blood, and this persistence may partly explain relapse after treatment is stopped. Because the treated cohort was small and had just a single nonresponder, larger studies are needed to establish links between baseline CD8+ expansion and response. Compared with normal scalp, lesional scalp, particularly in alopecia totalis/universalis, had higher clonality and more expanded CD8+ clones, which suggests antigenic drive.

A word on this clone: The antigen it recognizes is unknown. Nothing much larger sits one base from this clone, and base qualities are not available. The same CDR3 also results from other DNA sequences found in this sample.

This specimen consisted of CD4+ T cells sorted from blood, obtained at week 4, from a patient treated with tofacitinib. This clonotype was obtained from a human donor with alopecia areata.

The nucleotides are TGCGCCAGCAGTCGGGACGGTTCCTACGAGCAGTACTTC. Its protein reads: CASSRDGSYEQYF. Rearrangement joined TRBV5-1 to TRBJ2-7; the D segment is perhaps TRBD1 or TRBD2, each sharing 5 matched bases. The CDR3 contains 13 residues, cysteine and phenylalanine counted. Only the CDR3 DNA is retained, 39 bases long and in frame from the first base. The trim is 5 bases for V and 1 base for J, with a gap of 10 bases between the germline ends. The CDR1 and CDR2 encoded by the germline V gene are SGHRS and YFSETQ.